This TCR beta chain is drawn from a study of blood T cells in healthy people across ages. A second about 7 to 12 cycle PCR used barcoded and J-beta primers. MiXCR, applied by TCRdb to the 5' RACE reads, yields one record per CDR3 protein. The sample has about 730,000 distinct CDR3 sequences; about 42% are singletons. CDR1 and CDR2 (germline): SGDLS, YYNGEE. The CDR3 runs to 13 residues. Note on this clonotype: Being one base from a much bigger clone, this may be a read error.

The genes are TRBV9 and TRBJ1-5; D remains ambiguous. Sequencing was done on a sample of blood. This sequence originates from an older woman in good health. CDR3 sequence (DNA): TGTGTCAGCAGCGTCGACATGGGTCAGCCCCAGCATTTT. This sequence encodes CVSSVDMGQPQHF.